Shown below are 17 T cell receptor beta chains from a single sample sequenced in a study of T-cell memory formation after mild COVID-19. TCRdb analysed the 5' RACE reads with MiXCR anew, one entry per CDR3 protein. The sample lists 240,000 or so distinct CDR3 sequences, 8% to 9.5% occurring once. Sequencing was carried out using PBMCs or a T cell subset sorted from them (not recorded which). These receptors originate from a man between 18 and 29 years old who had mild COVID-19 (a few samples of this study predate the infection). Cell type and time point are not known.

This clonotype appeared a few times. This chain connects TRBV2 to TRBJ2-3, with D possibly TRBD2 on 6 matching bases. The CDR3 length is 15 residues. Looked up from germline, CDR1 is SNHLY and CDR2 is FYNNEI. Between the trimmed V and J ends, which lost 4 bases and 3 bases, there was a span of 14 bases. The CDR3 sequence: CASSVRRGATDTQYF. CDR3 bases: TGTGCCAGCAGTGTGCGGCGGGGAGCGACAGATACGCAGTATTTT.

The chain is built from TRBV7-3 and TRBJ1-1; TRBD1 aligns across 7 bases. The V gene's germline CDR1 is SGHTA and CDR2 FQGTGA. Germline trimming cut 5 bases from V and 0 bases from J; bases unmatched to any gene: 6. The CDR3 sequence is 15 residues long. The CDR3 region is CASSQRQGLNTEAFF. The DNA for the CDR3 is TGTGCCAGCAGCCAGCGACAGGGACTGAACACTGAAGCTTTCTTT.

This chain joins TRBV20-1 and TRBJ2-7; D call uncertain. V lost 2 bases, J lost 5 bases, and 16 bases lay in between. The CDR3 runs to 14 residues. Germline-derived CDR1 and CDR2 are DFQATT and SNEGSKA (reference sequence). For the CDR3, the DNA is TGCAGTGCTAGAAGTCCGACTCGGCTGGACGAGCAGTACTTC. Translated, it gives CSARSPTRLDEQYF.

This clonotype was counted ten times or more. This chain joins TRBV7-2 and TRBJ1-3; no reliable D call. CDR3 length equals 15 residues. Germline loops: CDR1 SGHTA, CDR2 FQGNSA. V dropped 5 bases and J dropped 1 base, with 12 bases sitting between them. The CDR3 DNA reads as TGTGCCAGCAGCCTCTTAAATTGGTCTGGAAACACCATATATTTT. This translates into CASSLLNWSGNTIYF.

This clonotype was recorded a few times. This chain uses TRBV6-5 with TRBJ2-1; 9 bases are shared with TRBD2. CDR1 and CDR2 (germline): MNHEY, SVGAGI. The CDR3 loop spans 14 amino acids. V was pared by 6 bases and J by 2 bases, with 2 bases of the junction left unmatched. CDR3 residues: CASRRGGAYNEQFF. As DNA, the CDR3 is TGTGCCAGCAGACGCGGGGGGGCCTACAATGAGCAGTTCTTC.

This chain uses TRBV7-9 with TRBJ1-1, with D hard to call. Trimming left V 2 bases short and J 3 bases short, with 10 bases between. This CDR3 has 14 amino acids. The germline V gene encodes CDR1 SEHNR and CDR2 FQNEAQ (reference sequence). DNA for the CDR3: TGTGCCAGCAGCTTACAGGCCGGAGACACTGAAGCTTTCTTT. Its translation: CASSLQAGDTEAFF.

The CDR3, as DNA: TGCGCCAGCAGAAAGGCCCGGCTAGCGGGGCTCGGTCAGGAGCAGTTCTTC. Its protein is CASRKARLAGLGQEQFF. The gene calls are TRBV5-1 and TRBJ2-1; 9 nucleotides agree with TRBD2. CDR1 and CDR2 (germline): SGHRS, YFSETQ. The J segment lost 10 bases and the V segment lost 5 bases, leaving 19 bases of the junction unmatched. The CDR3 is made up of 17 amino acids.

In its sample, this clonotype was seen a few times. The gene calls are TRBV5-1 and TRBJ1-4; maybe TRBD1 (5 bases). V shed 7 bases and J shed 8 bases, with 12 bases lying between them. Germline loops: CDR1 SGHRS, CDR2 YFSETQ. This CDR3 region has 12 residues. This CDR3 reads CASRGDSEKLFF. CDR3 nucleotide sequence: TGCGCCAGCCGGGGCGATAGCGAAAAACTGTTTTTT.

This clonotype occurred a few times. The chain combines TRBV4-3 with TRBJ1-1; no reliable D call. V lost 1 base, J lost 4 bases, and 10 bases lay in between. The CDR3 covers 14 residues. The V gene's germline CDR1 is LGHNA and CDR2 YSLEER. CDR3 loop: CASSQGWGRTEAFF. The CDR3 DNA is TGCGCCAGCAGCCAAGGGTGGGGTCGCACTGAAGCTTTCTTT.

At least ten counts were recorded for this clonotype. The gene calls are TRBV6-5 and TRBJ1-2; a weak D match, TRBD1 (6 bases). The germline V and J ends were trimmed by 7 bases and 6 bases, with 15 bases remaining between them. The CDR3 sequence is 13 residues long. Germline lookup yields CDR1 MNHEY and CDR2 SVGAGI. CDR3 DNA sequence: TGTGCCAGCAACGGCCGGGACAAGGATGGCTACACCTTC. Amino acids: CASNGRDKDGYTF.

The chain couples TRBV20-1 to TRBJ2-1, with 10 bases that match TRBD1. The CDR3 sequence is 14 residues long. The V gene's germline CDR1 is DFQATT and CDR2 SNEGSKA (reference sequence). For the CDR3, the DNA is TGCAGCGCGGGCGGGGACAGGGGTGGGAATGAGCAGTTCTTC. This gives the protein CSAGGDRGGNEQFF.

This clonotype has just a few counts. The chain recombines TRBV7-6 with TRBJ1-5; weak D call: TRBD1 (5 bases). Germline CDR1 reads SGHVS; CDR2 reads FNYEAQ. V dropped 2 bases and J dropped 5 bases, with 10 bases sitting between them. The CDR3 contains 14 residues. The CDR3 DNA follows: TGTGCCAGCAGCTTACAACAGGCTGATCAGCCCCAGCATTTT. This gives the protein CASSLQQADQPQHF.

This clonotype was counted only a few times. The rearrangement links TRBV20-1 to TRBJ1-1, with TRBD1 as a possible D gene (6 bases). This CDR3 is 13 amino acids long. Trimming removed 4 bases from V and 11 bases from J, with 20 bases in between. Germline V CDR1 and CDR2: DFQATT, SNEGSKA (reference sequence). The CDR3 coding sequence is TGCAGTGCTAAACGACAGGCCCGAGACCGGGCTTTCTTT. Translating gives CSAKRQARDRAFF.

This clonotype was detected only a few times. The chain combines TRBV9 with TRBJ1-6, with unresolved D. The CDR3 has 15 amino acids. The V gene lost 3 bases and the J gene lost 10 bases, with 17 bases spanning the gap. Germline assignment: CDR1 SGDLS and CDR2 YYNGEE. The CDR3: CASSAGRTLGSPLHF. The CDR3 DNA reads TGTGCCAGCAGCGCAGGACGGACCCTGGGATCACCCCTCCACTTT.

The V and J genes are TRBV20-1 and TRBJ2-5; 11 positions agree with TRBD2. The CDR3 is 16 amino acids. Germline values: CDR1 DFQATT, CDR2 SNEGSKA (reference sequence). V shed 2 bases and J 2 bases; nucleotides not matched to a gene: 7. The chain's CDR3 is CSARSSGGNKQETQYF. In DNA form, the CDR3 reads TGCAGTGCTAGATCTAGCGGGGGGAACAAGCAAGAGACCCAGTACTTC.

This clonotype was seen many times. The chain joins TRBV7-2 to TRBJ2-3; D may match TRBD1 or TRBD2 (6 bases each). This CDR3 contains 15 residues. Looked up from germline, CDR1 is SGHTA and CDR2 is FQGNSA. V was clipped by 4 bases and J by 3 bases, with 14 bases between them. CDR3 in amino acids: CASSWGASRTDTQYF. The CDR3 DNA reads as TGTGCCAGCAGCTGGGGGGCTAGCAGGACAGATACGCAGTATTTT.

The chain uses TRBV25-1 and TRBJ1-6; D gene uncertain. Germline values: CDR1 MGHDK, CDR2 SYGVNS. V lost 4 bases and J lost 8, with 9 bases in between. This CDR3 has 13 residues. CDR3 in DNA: TGTGCCAGCAGTGCCTTTAGAGATTCACCCCTCCACTTT. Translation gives CASSAFRDSPLHF.